The 21 T cell receptor beta chains below come from one sample, sequenced in a study of control samples from healthy donors and cancer patients (dated by TCRdb to 2019 to 2021). The library relied on the immunoSEQ multiplex PCR assay. What TCRdb holds here is the immuneACCESS table cut down to in-frame rearrangements. Part of the clones is not present; checked against another copy, under half of the missing clones reflect an unresolved V gene, and the others are unexplained. Recorded for this sample are around 120,000 clones; more than 75% of them occurred a single time. The ten largest clones capture 7% to 10% of the sample. Sample: blood. Source of these receptors: a man between 40 and 49 years old in good health.

This clone was seen only once. V usage is TRBV7-9 and J usage is TRBJ2-1; D not resolved. This CDR3 comprises 14 residues. Germline CDR1 SEHNR, CDR2 FQNEAQ (reference sequence). Deletions cut 4 bases from V and 3 bases from J, with 10 bases between. The CDR3 loop is CASSSLAVYNEQFF. Here the CDR3 DNA reads TGTGCCAGCAGCTCCCTTGCGGTCTACAATGAGCAGTTCTTC. Full variable domain (remainder filled in from reference TRBV7-9 and TRBJ2-1): DTGVSQNPRHKITKRGQNVTFRCDPISEHNRLYWYRQTLGQGPEFLTYFQNEAQLEKSRLLSDRFSAERPKGSFSTLEIQRTEQGDSAMYLCASSSLAVYNEQFFGPGTRLTVL.

V and J are TRBV21-1 and TRBJ1-5; the table's D call, TRBD1, was not checked against the DNA. TRBV21-1 is assigned pseudogene status. This CDR3 is 15 amino acids long. The CDR3 is CASSKRWGLIKPQHF. The DNA of the CDR3 is TGTGCCAGCAGCAAAAGATGGGGGCTAATCAAGCCCCAGCATTTT.

The genes are TRBV24-1 and TRBJ1-6; D remains unclear. The germline CDR1 and CDR2 sequences are KGHDR and SFDVKD. V lost 1 base, J lost 10 bases, and 10 bases lay in between. This CDR3 has 14 amino acids. As DNA, the CDR3 is TGTGCCACCAGTGATTTAGCCATCGTGTCACCCCTCCACTTT. Translation: CATSDLAIVSPLHF.

The chain carries TRBV7-2 and TRBJ2-5; D call uncertain. The V end lost 2 bases, the J end lost 2 bases, and 6 bases lay between the germline ends. Germline assignment: CDR1 SGHTA and CDR2 FQGNSA. The CDR3 runs to 13 residues. This chain's CDR3 is CASSLLGQETQYF. The CDR3 DNA follows: TGTGCCAGCAGCTTATTGGGACAAGAGACCCAGTACTTC.

A few counts support this clone. V gene TRBV5-6 combines with J gene TRBJ2-1, with 11 bases that match TRBD1. The J segment lost 4 bases and the V segment lost 5 bases, leaving 2 bases of the junction unmatched. CDR3 length equals 14 residues. Looked up from germline, CDR1 is SGHDT and CDR2 is YYEEEE. CDR3: CASRDRGPYNEQFF. The DNA of the CDR3 is TGTGCCAGCAGGGACAGGGGGCCGTACAATGAGCAGTTCTTC.

The chain has TRBV5-1 and TRBJ2-2, with TRBD1 matching over 7 bases. The germline gives CDR1 SGHRS, CDR2 YFSETQ. This CDR3 is 16 amino acids long. Germline trimming cut 4 bases from V and 0 bases from J; bases unmatched to any gene: 6. The CDR3 loop reads CASSPRDSPNTGELFF. CDR3 nucleotides: TGCGCCAGCAGCCCAAGGGACAGCCCGAACACCGGGGAGCTGTTTTTT.

The rearrangement joins TRBV12-3 or TRBV12-4 to TRBJ1-6; D unresolved. This CDR3 has 13 residues. The V gene lost 6 bases and the J gene lost 12 bases, with 15 bases spanning the gap. The CDR3 region has the DNA TGTGCCAGCAGATACATCCTTGCGGGACCCCTCCACTTT. Protein product: CASRYILAGPLHF.

The chain is built from TRBV15 and TRBJ2-3; no clear D. From germline, CDR1 is LNHNV and CDR2 YYDKDF (reference sequence). This CDR3 has 13 amino acids. The germline V and J ends were trimmed by 2 bases and 2 bases, with 5 bases remaining between them. CDR3 in DNA: TGTGCCACCAGCAGACCCAACACAGATACGCAGTATTTT. Its translation is CATSRPNTDTQYF. The whole variable domain, remainder taken from reference TRBV15 and TRBJ2-3, is DAMVIQNPRYQVTQFGKPVTLSCSQTLNHNVMYWYQQKSSQAPKLLFHYYDKDFNNEADTPDNFQSRRPNTSFCFLDIRSPGLGDTAMYLCATSRPNTDTQYFGPGTRLTVL.

The rearrangement joins TRBV3-1 (or the pseudogene TRBV3-2) to TRBJ1-5; D is possibly TRBD1 (6 bases). The V gene's germline CDR1 is LGHDT and CDR2 YNNKEL (reference sequence). The CDR3 extends over 13 amino acids. V dropped 4 bases and J dropped 6 bases, with 10 bases sitting between them. DNA of the CDR3: TGTGCCAGCAGCCTTAGGGGGGGTCAGCCCCAGCATTTT. Translation: CASSLRGGQPQHF.

V usage is TRBV6-1 and J usage is TRBJ2-7; 7 bases match TRBD1. This CDR3 comprises 14 residues. Losses at the gene ends were 2 bases for V and 3 bases for J; bases not matched to a gene: 4. Per germline, CDR1 MNHNS and CDR2 SASEGT. The CDR3 sequence: CASSEKTGFYEQYF. DNA of the CDR3: TGTGCCAGCAGTGAAAAGACAGGGTTCTACGAGCAGTACTTC.

This rearrangement joins TRBV6-5 to TRBJ2-4; D gene unclear. The V and J ends lost 5 bases and 2 bases respectively, with 13 bases between them. Per germline, CDR1 MNHEY and CDR2 SVGAGI. The CDR3 covers 15 residues. The CDR3 DNA follows: TGTGCCAGCAGTCTAGACACTACAACCAAAAACATTCAGTACTTC. Amino acids: CASSLDTTTKNIQYF.

The rearrangement links TRBV7-9 to TRBJ1-2; D perhaps matches TRBD1 (6 bases). This CDR3 spans 14 amino acids. Trimming took off 5 bases at V and 2 bases at J, with 12 bases between the two ends. Germline V gene lookup returns CDR1 SEHNR and CDR2 FQNEAQ (reference sequence). The CDR3 sequence: CASSPGTQNYGYTF. The CDR3 nucleotides read TGTGCCAGCAGCCCCGGGACACAGAACTATGGCTACACCTTC.

V usage is TRBV9 and J usage is TRBJ1-2; D may be TRBD1 (6 bases). V lost 0 bases and J 5 bases, leaving 17 bases between the germline ends. Germline CDR1 SGDLS, CDR2 YYNGEE. The CDR3 length is 16 residues. CDR3 sequence reads: CASSVAGGQQFYGYTF. In DNA form, the CDR3 reads TGTGCCAGCAGCGTAGCCGGAGGACAGCAGTTTTATGGCTACACCTTC.

The V and J genes are TRBV12-5 and TRBJ1-1, with D perhaps TRBD1 (6 bases). The V and J ends lost 4 bases and 4 bases respectively, with 16 bases between them. The CDR3 loop spans 15 amino acids. Germline loops: CDR1 LGHNT, CDR2 FRNRAP. DNA of the CDR3: TGTGCTAGTGGTTCCCTACAGGGTAGAGGCACTGAAGCTTTCTTT. Residues: CASGSLQGRGTEAFF.

This clone was detected once. The chain joins TRBV19 to TRBJ2-1, with 9 bases identical to TRBD1. Per the germline V gene, CDR1 is LNHDA and CDR2 is SQIVND (reference sequence). The ends lost 4 bases at V and 2 bases at J; junction bases unmatched: 3. The CDR3 has 15 amino acids. The CDR3 here is CASSRGDRAYNEQFF. Written as DNA, the CDR3 is TGTGCCAGTAGTAGGGGGGACAGGGCCTACAATGAGCAGTTCTTC. The full variable domain, with the rest looked up from reference TRBV19 and TRBJ2-1, is DGGITQSPKYLFRKEGQNVTLSCEQNLNHDAMYWYRQDPGQGLRLIYYSQIVNDFQKGDIAEGYSVSREKKESFPLTVTSAQKNPTAFYLCASSRGDRAYNEQFFGPGTRLTVL.

The chain uses TRBV12-3 or TRBV12-4 and TRBJ1-2, with TRBD1 matching 7 bases. The V segment lost 2 bases and the J segment 6 bases; nucleotides outside the gene matches: 3. This CDR3 spans 13 amino acids. Written as DNA, the CDR3 is TGTGCCAGCAGTTTACAGGGGGGCAATGGCTACACCTTC. This translates into CASSLQGGNGYTF.

The chain couples TRBV6-1 to TRBJ1-1; D is possibly TRBD1 (5 bases). The CDR3 contains 13 residues. The V end lost 3 bases, the J end lost 3 bases, and 8 bases lay between the germline ends. Looked up from germline, CDR1 is MNHNS and CDR2 is SASEGT. The CDR3: CASSDDSYTEAFF. The CDR3 bases are TGTGCCAGCAGTGACGACAGCTACACTGAAGCTTTCTTT.

The CDR3 bases are TGTGCCAGCAGCTTTAGCGGGGGCAGCGTCTTGTACGAGCAGTACTTC. Its protein product is CASSFSGGSVLYEQYF. The chain couples TRBV7-2 to TRBJ2-7; 9 nucleotides match TRBD2. Unmatched junction bases numbered 10, after V lost 3 bases and J lost 4 bases. CDR3 size: 16 residues. CDR1 SGHTA and CDR2 FQGNSA come from the germline V gene.

This clone was picked up a small number of times. V and J are TRBV4-2 and TRBJ2-1; 12 bases line up with TRBD2. Trimming cost V 0 bases and J 5 bases; bases outside gene matches: 8. This CDR3 region has 18 residues. CDR1 and CDR2 from the germline V gene are LGHNA and YNFKEQ. The CDR3 nucleotides are TGTGCCAGCAGCCAAGATCCCCTAACTAGCGGGGGGAACAATGAGCAGTTCTTC. It yields the protein CASSQDPLTSGGNNEQFF.

The chain couples TRBV7-2 to TRBJ1-2; D not certain. Trimming left V 1 base short and J 8 bases short, with 14 bases between. This CDR3 comprises 14 residues. Germline V gives CDR1 SGHTA, CDR2 FQGNSA. The CDR3 spells CASSLEPTIIGYTF. The DNA of the CDR3 is TGTGCCAGCAGCTTAGAACCCACCATCATAGGCTACACCTTC.

This chain uses TRBV7-3 with TRBJ1-2, with D perhaps TRBD1 (6 bases). V was clipped by 5 bases and J by 6 bases, with 22 bases between them. CDR1 and CDR2 from the germline V gene are SGHTA and FQGTGA. The CDR3 consists of 16 residues. As DNA, the CDR3 is TGTGCCAGCAGCCCCGGACCATTACAGGGTCCGGATGGCTACACCTTC. Translation gives CASSPGPLQGPDGYTF.